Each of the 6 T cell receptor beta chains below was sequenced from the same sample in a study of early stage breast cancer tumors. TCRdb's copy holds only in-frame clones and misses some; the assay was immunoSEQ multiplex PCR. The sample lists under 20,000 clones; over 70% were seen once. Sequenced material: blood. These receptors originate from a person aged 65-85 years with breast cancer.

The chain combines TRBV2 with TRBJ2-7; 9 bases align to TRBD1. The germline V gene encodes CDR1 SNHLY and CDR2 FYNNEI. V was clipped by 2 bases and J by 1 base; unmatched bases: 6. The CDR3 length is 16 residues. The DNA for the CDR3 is TGTGCCAGCAGTGAATTGTTGGGACAGGGTTCCTACGAGCAGTACTTC. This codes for CASSELLGQGSYEQYF.

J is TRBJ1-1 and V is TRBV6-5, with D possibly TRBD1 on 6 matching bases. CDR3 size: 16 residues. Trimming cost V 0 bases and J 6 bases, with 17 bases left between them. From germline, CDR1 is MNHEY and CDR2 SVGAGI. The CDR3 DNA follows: TGTGCCAGCAGTTACTCTCGATCTAGGGACATCCCTGAAGCTTTCTTT. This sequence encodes CASSYSRSRDIPEAFF.

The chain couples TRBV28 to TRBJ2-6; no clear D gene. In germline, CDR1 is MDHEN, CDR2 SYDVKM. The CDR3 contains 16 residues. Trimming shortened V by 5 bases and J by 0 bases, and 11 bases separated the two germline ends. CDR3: CASSRVKSSGANVLTF. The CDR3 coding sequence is TGTGCCAGCAGTCGGGTTAAAAGCTCTGGGGCCAACGTCCTGACTTTC.

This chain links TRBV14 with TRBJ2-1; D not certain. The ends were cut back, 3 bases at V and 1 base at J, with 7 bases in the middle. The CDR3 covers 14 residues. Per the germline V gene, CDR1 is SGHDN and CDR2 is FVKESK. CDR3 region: CASSHDLSYNEQFF. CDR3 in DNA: TGTGCCAGCAGCCACGACTTATCCTACAATGAGCAGTTCTTC. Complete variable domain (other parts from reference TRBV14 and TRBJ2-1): EAGVTQFPSHSVIEKGQTVTLRCDPISGHDNLYWYRRVMGKEIKFLLHFVKESKQDESGMPNNRFLAERTGGTYSTLKVQPAELEDSGVYFCASSHDLSYNEQFFGPGTRLTVL.

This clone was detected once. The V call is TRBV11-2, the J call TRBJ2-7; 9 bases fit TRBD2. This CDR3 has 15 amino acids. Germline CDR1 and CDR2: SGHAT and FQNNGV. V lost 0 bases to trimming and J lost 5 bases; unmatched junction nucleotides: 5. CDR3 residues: CASSLDRLAVNEQYF. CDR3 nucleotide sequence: TGTGCCAGCAGCTTAGATCGACTAGCGGTAAACGAGCAGTACTTC.

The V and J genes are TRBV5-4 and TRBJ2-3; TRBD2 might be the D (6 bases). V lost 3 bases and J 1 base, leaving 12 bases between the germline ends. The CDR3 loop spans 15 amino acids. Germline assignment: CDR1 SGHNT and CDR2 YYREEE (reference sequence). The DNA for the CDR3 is TGTGCCAGCAGCTCCGGCGGGGTGGGCACAGATACGCAGTATTTT. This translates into CASSSGGVGTDTQYF.